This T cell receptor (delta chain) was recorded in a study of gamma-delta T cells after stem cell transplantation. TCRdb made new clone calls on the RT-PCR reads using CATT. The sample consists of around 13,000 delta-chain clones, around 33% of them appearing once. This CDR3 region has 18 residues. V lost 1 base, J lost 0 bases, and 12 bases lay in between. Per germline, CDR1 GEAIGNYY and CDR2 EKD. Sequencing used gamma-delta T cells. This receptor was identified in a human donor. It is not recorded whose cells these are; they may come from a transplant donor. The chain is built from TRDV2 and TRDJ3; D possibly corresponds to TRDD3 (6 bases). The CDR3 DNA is TGTGCCTGTGACACGCTGGGGAAAGGCTCCTGGGACACCCGACAGATGTTTTTC. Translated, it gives CACDTLGKGSWDTRQMFF.